This entry features one TCR beta chain sequence. Its specificity is not known. These data originate in a study of OX40 agonist ivuxolimab in advanced cancers. Across the study: Intravenous ivuxolimab at 0.01 to 10 mg/kg was given to patients every 2 weeks. Enrollees could have had prior anti-PD-1, anti-PD-L1 or anti-CTLA-4 therapy, which under 50% had received.

The V and J ends lost 2 bases and 0 bases respectively, with 7 bases between them. The length of the CDR3 is 14 residues. Germline V lookup: CDR1 MNHNS, CDR2 SASEGT. Study observations and caveats: The mean number of expanded clones was higher in CD8+ T cells than in CD4+. Several nonresponders also turned out to have low normalized T-cell clonal expansion.

Clones were read by immunoSEQ multiplex PCR, and TCRdb kept only the in-frame ones, dropping some. The profile shows tens of thousands of clones, around 84% of them singletons. This receptor was identified in an adult with an advanced solid tumor such as melanoma, head and neck, liver or kidney cancer. This material consisted of CD4+ or CD8+ T cells sorted from blood, taken in a trial of the OX40 agonist ivuxolimab. This chain uses TRBV6-1 with TRBJ1-1; no reliable D call. Here the CDR3 DNA reads TGTGCCAGCAGTGAATTAGTGGTGAACACTGAAGCTTTCTTT. Protein sequence: CASSELVVNTEAFF.